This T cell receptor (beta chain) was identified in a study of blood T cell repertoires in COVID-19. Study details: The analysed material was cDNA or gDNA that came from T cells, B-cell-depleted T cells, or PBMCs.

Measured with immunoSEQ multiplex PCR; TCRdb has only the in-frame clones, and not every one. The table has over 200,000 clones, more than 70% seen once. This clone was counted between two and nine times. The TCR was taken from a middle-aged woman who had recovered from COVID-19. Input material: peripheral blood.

The CDR3: CASSLTRQGGNEQFF. Here the CDR3 DNA reads TGTGCCAGCAGCTTAACCCGACAGGGTGGGAATGAGCAGTTCTTC. The chain employs TRBV7-3 and TRBJ2-1; 7 bases agree with TRBD1. The CDR3 spans 15 residues. J gave up 7 bases and V 0 bases, and 6 bases lay outside the gene matches. The germline V gene encodes CDR1 SGHTA and CDR2 FQGTGA. The complete variable domain, with remaining parts taken from reference TRBV7-3 and TRBJ2-1, reads GAGVSQTPSNKVTEKGKYVELRCDPISGHTALYWYRQSLGQGPEFLIYFQGTGAADDSGLPNDRFFAVRPEGSVSTLKIQRTERGDSAVYLCASSLTRQGGNEQFFGPGTRLTVL.